The 21 T cell receptor beta chains below all came from one sample that was sequenced in a study of T-cell memory formation after mild COVID-19. Via MiXCR, TCRdb re-called the 5' RACE reads, giving one row per CDR3 protein. The sample shows about 340,000 distinct CDR3 sequences, around a fifth of them seen only once. Sequenced input: PBMCs or a T cell subset sorted from them (not recorded which). These receptors originate from a man aged 18 to 29 who had mild COVID-19 (a few samples of this study predate the infection). Cell type and time point are not known.

V and J are TRBV29-1 and TRBJ2-2, with a weak D call TRBD1 (6 bases). V gave up 1 base and J gave up 5 bases, with 11 bases separating them. Germline V gene sequence: CDR1 SQVTM, CDR2 ANQGSEA. This CDR3 comprises 14 residues. CDR3 DNA: TGCAGCGTTGAAGGGGGGCTGAGGACCGGGGAGCTGTTTTTT. Protein sequence: CSVEGGLRTGELFF.

This chain uses TRBV9 with TRBJ1-1, with D perhaps TRBD1 (5 bases). V was pared by 4 bases and J by 3 bases, with 19 bases between. The germline CDR1 and CDR2 sequences are SGDLS and YYNGEE. The CDR3 is 16 residues long. The CDR3 reads CASSPTGGAWDTEAFF. CDR3 DNA sequence: TGTGCCAGCAGCCCCACGGGGGGAGCATGGGACACTGAAGCTTTCTTT.

The chain carries TRBV5-1 and TRBJ1-1, with D possibly being TRBD1 (6 bases). Germline assignment: CDR1 SGHRS and CDR2 YFSETQ. V dropped 5 bases and J dropped 2 bases, with 13 bases sitting between them. This CDR3 has 14 amino acids. The CDR3 DNA sequence: TGCGCCAGCAGTGTGGGGGCCAGCAACACTGAAGCTTTCTTT. Its translation: CASSVGASNTEAFF.

On this clonotype: Compared with germline, one end of the junction differs, possibly owing to a read error. The chain uses TRBV27 and TRBJ2-1; no clear D. Germline V gives CDR1 MNHEY, CDR2 SMNVEV (reference sequence). The CDR3 is 15 residues long. Here the CDR3 reads CASSQDHSSYNEQFF. The CDR3 coding sequence is TGTGCAAGCAGCCAGGACCACAGCTCCTACAATGAGCAGTTCTTC.

This clonotype has only a few counts. This chain links TRBV7-2 with TRBJ1-6, with D possibly matching TRBD1 (5 bases). The CDR3 has 15 residues. V lost 0 bases and J lost 8, with 11 bases in between. Germline V gives CDR1 SGHTA, CDR2 FQGNSA. The CDR3 reads CASSLAGGIDSPLHF. For the CDR3, the DNA is TGTGCCAGCAGCTTAGCGGGGGGTATCGATTCACCCCTCCACTTT.

The chain couples TRBV7-9 to TRBJ1-2; D possibly corresponds to TRBD1 (6 bases). The V end lost 2 bases, the J end lost 7 bases, and 17 bases lay between the germline ends. Germline CDR1 reads SEHNR; CDR2 reads FQNEAQ (reference sequence). The length of the CDR3 is 15 residues. CDR3 residues: CASSLPDRLGGGYTF. The CDR3 DNA reads TGTGCCAGCAGCTTACCCGACAGGCTTGGGGGTGGCTACACCTTC. Variable domain in full (rest from reference TRBV7-9 and TRBJ1-2): DTGVSQNPRHKITKRGQNVTFRCDPISEHNRLYWYRQTLGQGPEFLTYFQNEAQLEKSRLLSDRFSAERPKGSFSTLEIQRTEQGDSAMYLCASSLPDRLGGGYTFGSGTRLTVV.

This clonotype was observed many times. The chain is built from TRBV5-1 and TRBJ2-1, with D possibly matching TRBD2 (5 bases). This CDR3 region has 16 residues. CDR1 SGHRS and CDR2 YFSETQ come from the germline V gene. V was trimmed by 0 bases and J by 0 bases, leaving 10 bases between them. The CDR3, as DNA: TGCGCCAGCAGCTTGGGGCAGCGGCTCTCCTACAATGAGCAGTTCTTC. Protein product: CASSLGQRLSYNEQFF.

This chain links TRBV5-5 with TRBJ1-6; D uncertain. Germline values: CDR1 SGHKS, CDR2 YYEKEE (reference sequence). Trimming removed 4 bases at V and 2 bases at J, with 16 bases between. The CDR3 is 17 residues long. CDR3 nucleotides: TGTGCCAGCAGCCTCGGACGGCGACTTACCTATAATTCACCCCTCCACTTT. Amino acids: CASSLGRRLTYNSPLHF.

This sequence joins TRBV4-1 and TRBJ2-2; 10 nucleotides agree with TRBD2. The CDR3 consists of 16 residues. The V gene end was trimmed by 1 base and the J gene end by 3 bases; junction bases not matched to a gene: 2. Germline CDR1 reads MGHRA; CDR2 reads YSYEKL. The CDR3 region is CASSQGLAGDTGELFF. DNA of the CDR3: TGCGCCAGCAGCCAAGGGCTAGCGGGAGACACCGGGGAGCTGTTTTTT.

There are a few counts of this clonotype. The rearrangement uses TRBV6-5 and TRBJ2-7; the D is unclear. Trimming removed 3 bases at V and 1 base at J, with 10 bases between. CDR1 is MNHEY, CDR2 SVGAGI, per germline. The CDR3 consists of 14 residues. CDR3 residues: CASSYSVGSYEQYF. CDR3 in DNA: TGTGCCAGCAGTTATTCCGTTGGTTCCTACGAGCAGTACTTC.

The chain couples TRBV18 to TRBJ1-1, with D unresolved. The CDR3 sequence is 15 residues long. Trimming took 3 bases from V and 5 from J, leaving 16 bases between them. Germline loops: CDR1 KGHSH, CDR2 LQKENI. The CDR3 spells CASSPPSGVGTEAFF. The CDR3 DNA reads as TGTGCCAGCTCACCCCCTAGTGGGGTCGGGACTGAAGCTTTCTTT.

This clonotype was counted ten times or more. The chain has TRBV29-1 and TRBJ2-1; D not resolved. In germline, CDR1 is SQVTM, CDR2 ANQGSEA. CDR3 length: 10 residues. Trimming took 6 bases from V and 9 from J, leaving 9 bases between them. Written as DNA, the CDR3 is TGCAGCGTGGGAACCAGTGAGCAGTTCTTC. Its translation is CSVGTSEQFF.

This clonotype was seen more than once but under ten times. The gene calls are TRBV7-2 and TRBJ2-3; 9 bases are a match to TRBD2. The germline V gene has CDR1 SGHTA and CDR2 FQGNSA. Trimming cost V 4 bases and J 5 bases; bases outside gene matches: 4. This CDR3 comprises 14 residues. The CDR3 sequence is CASSWGGGEDTQYF. CDR3 DNA: TGTGCCAGCAGCTGGGGCGGGGGGGAAGATACGCAGTATTTT.

This clonotype occurred a few times. The V call is TRBV7-2, the J call TRBJ1-5, with 8 bases identical to TRBD1. J was trimmed by 1 base and V by 3 bases; bases with no gene match: 5. The CDR3 length is 16 residues. CDR1 is SGHTA, CDR2 FQGNSA, per germline. CDR3 protein: CASSFAGTGSNQPQHF. CDR3 nucleotides: TGTGCCAGCAGCTTCGCCGGGACAGGAAGCAATCAGCCCCAGCATTTT.

This chain links TRBV12-3 or TRBV12-4 with TRBJ2-7; 7 nucleotides match TRBD2. CDR3 size: 14 residues. Trimming removed 6 bases from V and 0 bases from J; junction bases left unmatched: 5. The CDR3 here is CASREGGSSYEQYF. In nucleotides, the CDR3 is TGTGCCAGCAGGGAGGGCGGGAGCTCCTACGAGCAGTACTTC.

Ten or more counts support this clonotype. V and J are TRBV5-1 and TRBJ2-2; 7 positions match TRBD1. From germline, CDR1 is SGHRS and CDR2 YFSETQ. Trimming cost V 4 bases and J 6 bases; bases outside gene matches: 9. The CDR3 runs 15 residues. Written as DNA, the CDR3 is TGCGCCAGCAGCCCAGACAGGGTGTATGCCGGGGAGCTGTTTTTT. Amino acids: CASSPDRVYAGELFF.

CDR3 nucleotide sequence: TGTGCCAGCAGCGCCCAGACAGGCCCGAACTATGGCTACACCTTC. Residues: CASSAQTGPNYGYTF. The chain recombines TRBV9 with TRBJ1-2, with D possibly being TRBD1 (6 bases). CDR1 is SGDLS and CDR2 is YYNGEE in the germline V gene. The CDR3 consists of 15 residues. V lost 3 bases and J lost 2, with 14 bases in between.

The gene calls are TRBV9 and TRBJ1-1; weak D call: TRBD1 (5 bases). Trimming took off 3 bases at V and 0 bases at J, with 15 bases between the two ends. There are 16 residues in the CDR3. Germline CDR1 reads SGDLS; CDR2 reads YYNGEE. CDR3 nucleotide sequence: TGTGCCAGCAGCGCTGAGGCGGGGCATCTGAACACTGAAGCTTTCTTT. Translating it yields CASSAEAGHLNTEAFF. Filled out from reference TRBV9 and TRBJ1-1, the complete variable domain reads DSGVTQTPKHLITATGQRVTLRCSPRSGDLSVYWYQQSLDQGLQFLIQYYNGEERAKGNILERFSAQQFPDLHSELNLSSLELGDSALYFCASSAEAGHLNTEAFFGQGTRLTVV.

The chain uses TRBV20-1 and TRBJ1-2, with 12 bases aligning to TRBD1. Trimming cost V 5 bases and J 8 bases; bases outside gene matches: 6. Germline V gene sequence: CDR1 DFQATT, CDR2 SNEGSKA (reference sequence). The CDR3 is 13 amino acids. This CDR3 is CSAGTGGAWGYTF. The CDR3 DNA reads as TGCAGTGCTGGGACAGGGGGCGCGTGGGGCTACACCTTC.

The rearrangement uses TRBV12-3 or TRBV12-4 and TRBJ1-5; 7 bases agree with TRBD1. The CDR3 is 13 residues long. After removal of 7 bases from V and 6 bases from J, the junction contained 6 bases not matched to a gene. The CDR3 loop reads CASTRDSPQPQHF. CDR3 sequence (DNA): TGTGCCAGCACCAGGGACAGCCCTCAGCCCCAGCATTTT.

The V gene is TRBV27, the J gene TRBJ2-7; 9 bases line up with TRBD1. CDR1 and CDR2 from the germline V gene are MNHEY and SMNVEV (reference sequence). The CDR3 length is 15 residues. With V trimmed by 6 bases and J by 2 bases, 8 bases remained unmatched. As DNA, the CDR3 is TGTGCCAGCAGAAGGTCGGGACAGGGAACCTACGAGCAGTACTTC. It is translated as CASRRSGQGTYEQYF.